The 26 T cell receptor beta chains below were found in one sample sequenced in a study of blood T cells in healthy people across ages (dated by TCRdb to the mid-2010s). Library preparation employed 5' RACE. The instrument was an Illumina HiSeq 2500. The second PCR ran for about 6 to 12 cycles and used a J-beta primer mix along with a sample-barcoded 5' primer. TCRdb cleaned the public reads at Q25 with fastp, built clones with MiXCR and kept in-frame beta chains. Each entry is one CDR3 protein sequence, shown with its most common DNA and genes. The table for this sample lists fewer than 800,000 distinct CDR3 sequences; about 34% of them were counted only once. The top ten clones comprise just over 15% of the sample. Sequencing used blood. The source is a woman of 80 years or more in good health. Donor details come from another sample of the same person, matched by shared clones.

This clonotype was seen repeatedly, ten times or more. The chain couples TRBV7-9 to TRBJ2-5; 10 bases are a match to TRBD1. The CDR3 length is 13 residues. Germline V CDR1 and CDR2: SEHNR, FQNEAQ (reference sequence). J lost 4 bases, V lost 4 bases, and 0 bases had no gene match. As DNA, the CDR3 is TGTGCCAGCAGCTGGGACAGGGGAGAGACCCAGTACTTC. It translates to CASSWDRGETQYF. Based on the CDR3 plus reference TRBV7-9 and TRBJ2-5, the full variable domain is DTGVSQNPRHKITKRGQNVTFRCDPISEHNRLYWYRQTLGQGPEFLTYFQNEAQLEKSRLLSDRFSAERPKGSFSTLEIQRTEQGDSAMYLCASSWDRGETQYFGPGTRLLVL.

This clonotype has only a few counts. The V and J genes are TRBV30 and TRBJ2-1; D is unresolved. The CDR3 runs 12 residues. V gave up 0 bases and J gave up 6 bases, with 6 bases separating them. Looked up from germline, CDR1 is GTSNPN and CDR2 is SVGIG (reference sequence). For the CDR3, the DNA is TGTGCCTGGAGTGTTTCTCTCAATGAGCAGTTCTTC. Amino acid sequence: CAWSVSLNEQFF.

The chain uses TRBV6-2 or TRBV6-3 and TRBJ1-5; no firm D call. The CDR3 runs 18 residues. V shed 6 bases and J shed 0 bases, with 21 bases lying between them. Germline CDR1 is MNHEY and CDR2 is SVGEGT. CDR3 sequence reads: CASSNHQRASYSNQPQHF. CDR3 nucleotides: TGTGCCAGCAGCAACCACCAACGGGCTTCATATAGCAATCAGCCCCAGCATTTT.

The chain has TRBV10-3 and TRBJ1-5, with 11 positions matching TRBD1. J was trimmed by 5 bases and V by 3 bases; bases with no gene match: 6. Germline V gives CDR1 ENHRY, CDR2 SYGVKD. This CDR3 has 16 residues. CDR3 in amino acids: CAISEHRTGGDQPQHF. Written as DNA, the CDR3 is TGTGCCATCAGTGAACATAGGACAGGGGGCGATCAGCCCCAGCATTTT.

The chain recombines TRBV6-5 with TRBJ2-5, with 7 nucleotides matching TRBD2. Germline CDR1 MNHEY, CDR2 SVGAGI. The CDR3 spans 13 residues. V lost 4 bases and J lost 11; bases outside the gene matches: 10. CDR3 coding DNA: TGTGCCAGCAGTTCGGGACTACTCGGGGAGCAGTACTTC. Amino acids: CASSSGLLGEQYF.

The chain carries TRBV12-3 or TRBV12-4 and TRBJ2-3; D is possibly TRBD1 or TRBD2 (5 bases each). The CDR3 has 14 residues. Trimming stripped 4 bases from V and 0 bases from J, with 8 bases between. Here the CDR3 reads CASSWGPSTDTQYF. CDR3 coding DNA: TGTGCCAGCAGTTGGGGACCCAGCACAGATACGCAGTATTTT.

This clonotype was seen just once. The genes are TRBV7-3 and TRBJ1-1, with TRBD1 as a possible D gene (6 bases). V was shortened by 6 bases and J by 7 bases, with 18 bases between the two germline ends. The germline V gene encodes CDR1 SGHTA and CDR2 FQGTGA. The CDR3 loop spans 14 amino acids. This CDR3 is CASRLGTGGGEAFF. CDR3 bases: TGTGCCAGCAGACTCGGGACGGGGGGCGGTGAAGCTTTCTTT. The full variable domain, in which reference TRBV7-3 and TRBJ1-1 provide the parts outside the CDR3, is GAGVSQTPSNKVTEKGKYVELRCDPISGHTALYWYRQSLGQGPEFLIYFQGTGAADDSGLPNDRFFAVRPEGSVSTLKIQRTERGDSAVYLCASRLGTGGGEAFFGQGTRLTVV.

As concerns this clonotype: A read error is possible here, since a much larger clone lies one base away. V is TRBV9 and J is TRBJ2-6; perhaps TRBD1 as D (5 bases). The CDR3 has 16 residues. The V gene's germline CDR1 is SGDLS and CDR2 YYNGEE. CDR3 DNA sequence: TGTGCCAGCAGCGCACCAGGGCGAGATGGGGCCAACGTCCGGACTTTC. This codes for CASSAPGRDGANVRTF.

This chain's CDR3 is CASSARQGGNNSPLHF. CDR3 nucleotide sequence: TGCGCCAGCAGCGCAAGACAGGGGGGAAATAATTCACCCCTCCACTTT. The rearrangement joins TRBV5-1 to TRBJ1-6, with TRBD1 identical over 9 bases. The ends lost 4 bases at V and 5 bases at J; junction bases unmatched: 7. The germline gives CDR1 SGHRS, CDR2 YFSETQ. The CDR3 is 16 amino acids. The full variable domain, rest sourced from reference TRBV5-1 and TRBJ1-6, is KAGVTQTPRYLIKTRGQQVTLSCSPISGHRSVSWYQQTPGQGLQFLFEYFSETQRNKGNFPGRFSGRQFSNSRSEMNVSTLELGDSALYLCASSARQGGNNSPLHFGNGTRLTVT.

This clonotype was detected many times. This CDR3 is CSADPPPGTGPISSYNEQFF. The CDR3 DNA sequence: TGCAGTGCTGACCCCCCCCCCGGGACAGGCCCTATTTCTTCCTACAATGAGCAGTTCTTC. The chain has TRBV20-1 and TRBJ2-1, with 8 bases that match TRBD1. The J segment lost 1 base and the V segment lost 5 bases, leaving 22 bases of the junction unmatched. The CDR3 spans 20 residues. Germline lookup yields CDR1 DFQATT and CDR2 SNEGSKA (reference sequence).

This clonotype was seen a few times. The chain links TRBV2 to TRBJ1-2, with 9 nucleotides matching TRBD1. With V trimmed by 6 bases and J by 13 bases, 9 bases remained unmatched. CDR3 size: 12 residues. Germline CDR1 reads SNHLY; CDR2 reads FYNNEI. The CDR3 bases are TGTGCCAGCAGACCCGGGACAGGGATCGGCACCTTC. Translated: CASRPGTGIGTF. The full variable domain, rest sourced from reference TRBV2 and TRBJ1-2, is EPEVTQTPSHQVTQMGQEVILRCVPISNHLYFYWYRQILGQKVEFLVSFYNNEISEKSEIFDDQFSVERPDGSNFTLKIRSTKLEDSAMYFCASRPGTGIGTFGSGTRLTVV.

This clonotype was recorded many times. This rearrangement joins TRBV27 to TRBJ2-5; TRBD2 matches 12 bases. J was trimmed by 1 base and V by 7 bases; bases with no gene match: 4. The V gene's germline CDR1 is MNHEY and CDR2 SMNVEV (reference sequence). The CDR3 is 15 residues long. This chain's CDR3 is CASKPGLAGQETQYF. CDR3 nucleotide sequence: TGTGCCAGCAAACCGGGACTAGCGGGCCAAGAGACCCAGTACTTC.

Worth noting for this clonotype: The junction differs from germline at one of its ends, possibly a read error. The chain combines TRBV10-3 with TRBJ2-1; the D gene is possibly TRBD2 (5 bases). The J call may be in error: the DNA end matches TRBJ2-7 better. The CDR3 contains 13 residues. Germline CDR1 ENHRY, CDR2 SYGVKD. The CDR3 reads CAIKEGSYNEQYF. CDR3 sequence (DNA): TGCGCCATCAAAGAGGGCTCCTACAATGAGCAGTACTTC.

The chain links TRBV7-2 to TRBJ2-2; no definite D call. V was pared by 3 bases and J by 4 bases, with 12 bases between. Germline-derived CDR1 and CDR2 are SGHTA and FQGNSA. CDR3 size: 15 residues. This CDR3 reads CASSFSGSVTGELFF. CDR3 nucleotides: TGTGCCAGCAGCTTCTCCGGGTCTGTCACCGGGGAGCTGTTTTTT. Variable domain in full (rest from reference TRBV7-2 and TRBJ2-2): GAGVSQSPSNKVTEKGKDVELRCDPISGHTALYWYRQSLGQGLEFLIYFQGNSAPDKSGLPSDRFSAERTGGSVSTLTIQRTQQEDSAVYLCASSFSGSVTGELFFGEGSRLTVL.

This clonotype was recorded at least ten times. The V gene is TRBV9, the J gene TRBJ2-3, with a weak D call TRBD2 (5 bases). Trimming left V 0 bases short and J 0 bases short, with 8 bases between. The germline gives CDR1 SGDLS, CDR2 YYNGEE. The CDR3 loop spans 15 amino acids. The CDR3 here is CASSVVGSSTDTQYF. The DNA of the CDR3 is TGTGCCAGCAGCGTAGTTGGGAGTAGCACAGATACGCAGTATTTT.

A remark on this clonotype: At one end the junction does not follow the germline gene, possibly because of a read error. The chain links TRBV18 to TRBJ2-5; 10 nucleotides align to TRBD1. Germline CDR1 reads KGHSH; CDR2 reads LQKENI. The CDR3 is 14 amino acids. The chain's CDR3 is CASSPGTGVEIQYF. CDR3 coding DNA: TGTGCCAGCTCACCCGGGACAGGGGTAGAGATCCAGTACTTC.

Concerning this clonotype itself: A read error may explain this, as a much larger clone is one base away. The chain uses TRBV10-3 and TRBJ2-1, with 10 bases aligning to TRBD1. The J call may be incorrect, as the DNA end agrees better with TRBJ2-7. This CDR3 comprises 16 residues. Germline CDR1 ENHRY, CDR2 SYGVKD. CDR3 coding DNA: TGTGCCATCAGTGAGTCGGGACAGGGGCTTTACAATGAGCAGTACTTC. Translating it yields CAISESGQGLYNEQYF.

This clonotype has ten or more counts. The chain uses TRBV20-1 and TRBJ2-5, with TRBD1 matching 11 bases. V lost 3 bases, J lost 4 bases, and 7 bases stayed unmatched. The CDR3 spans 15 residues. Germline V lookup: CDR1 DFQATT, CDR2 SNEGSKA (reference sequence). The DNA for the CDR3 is TGCAGTGCTAGGGGCGGGACAGGGGGAGGAGAGACCCAGTACTTC. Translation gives CSARGGTGGGETQYF.

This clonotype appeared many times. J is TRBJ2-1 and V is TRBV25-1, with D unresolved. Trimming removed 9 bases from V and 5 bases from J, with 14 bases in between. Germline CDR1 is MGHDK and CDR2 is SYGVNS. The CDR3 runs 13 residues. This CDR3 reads CASSVRRDNEQFF. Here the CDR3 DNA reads TGTGCCAGTTCGGTCCGACGGGACAATGAGCAGTTCTTC. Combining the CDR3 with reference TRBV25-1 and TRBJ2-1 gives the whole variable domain EADIYQTPRYLVIGTGKKITLECSQTMGHDKMYWYQQDPGMELHLIHYSYGVNSTEKGDLSSESTVSRIRTEHFPLTLESARPSHTSQYLCASSVRRDNEQFFGPGTRLTVL.

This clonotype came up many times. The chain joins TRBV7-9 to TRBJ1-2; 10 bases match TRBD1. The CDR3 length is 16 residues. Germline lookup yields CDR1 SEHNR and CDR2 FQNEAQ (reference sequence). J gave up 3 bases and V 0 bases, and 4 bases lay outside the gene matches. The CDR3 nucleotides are TGTGCCAGCAGCTTAGCGACAGGGGGCGAGTACTATGGCTACACCTTC. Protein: CASSLATGGEYYGYTF.

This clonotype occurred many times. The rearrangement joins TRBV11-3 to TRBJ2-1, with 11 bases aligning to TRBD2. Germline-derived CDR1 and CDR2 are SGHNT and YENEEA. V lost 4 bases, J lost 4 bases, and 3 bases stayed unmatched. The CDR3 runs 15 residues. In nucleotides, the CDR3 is TGTGCCAGCAGCTCCCGACTAGCGGGGTACAATGAGCAGTTCTTC. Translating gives CASSSRLAGYNEQFF. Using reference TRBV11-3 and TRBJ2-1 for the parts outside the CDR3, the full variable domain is EAGVVQSPRYKIIEKKQPVAFWCNPISGHNTLYWYLQNLGQGPELLIRYENEEAVDDSQLPKDRFSAERLKGVDSTLKIQPAELGDSAVYLCASSSRLAGYNEQFFGPGTRLTVL.

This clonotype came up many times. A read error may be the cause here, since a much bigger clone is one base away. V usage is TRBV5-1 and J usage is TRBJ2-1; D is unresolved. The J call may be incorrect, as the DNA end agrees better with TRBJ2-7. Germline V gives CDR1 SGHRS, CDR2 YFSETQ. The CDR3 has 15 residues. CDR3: CASSLDRPSYNEQYF. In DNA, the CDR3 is TGCGCCAGCAGCTTGGACAGACCTTCCTACAATGAGCAGTACTTC.

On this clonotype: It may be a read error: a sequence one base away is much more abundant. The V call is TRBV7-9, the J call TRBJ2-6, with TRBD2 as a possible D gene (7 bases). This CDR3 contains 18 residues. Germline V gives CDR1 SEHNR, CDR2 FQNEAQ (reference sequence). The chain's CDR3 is CASSPVRLAGAGAKVLTF. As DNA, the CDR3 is TGTGCCAGCAGCCCGGTTCGACTAGCAGGGGCTGGGGCCAAAGTCCTGACTTTC.

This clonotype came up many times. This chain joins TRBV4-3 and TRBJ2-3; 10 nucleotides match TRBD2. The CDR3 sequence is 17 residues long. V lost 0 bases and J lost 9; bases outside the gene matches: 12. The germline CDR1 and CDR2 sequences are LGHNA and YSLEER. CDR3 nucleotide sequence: TGCGCCAGCAGCCAAGAGAGGCAACTAGCGGGGCTCTACACGCAGTATTTT. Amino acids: CASSQERQLAGLYTQYF.

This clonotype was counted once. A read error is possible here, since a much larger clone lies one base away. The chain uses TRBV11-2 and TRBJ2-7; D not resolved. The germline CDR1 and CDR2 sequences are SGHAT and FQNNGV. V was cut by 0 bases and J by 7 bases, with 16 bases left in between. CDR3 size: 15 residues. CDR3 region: CASSLERWGGNEQYF. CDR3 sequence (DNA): TGTGCCAGCAGCTTAGAGCGGTGGGGTGGCAATGAGCAGTACTTC.

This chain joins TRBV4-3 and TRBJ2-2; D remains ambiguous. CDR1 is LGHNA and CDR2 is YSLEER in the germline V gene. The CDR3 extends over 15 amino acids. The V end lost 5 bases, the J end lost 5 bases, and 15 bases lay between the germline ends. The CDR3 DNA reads TGCGCCAGCAGCGACTCGACACTCGGAACCGGGGAGCTGTTTTTT. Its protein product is CASSDSTLGTGELFF.